The rows below give T cell receptor beta chains drawn from one sample of a study of blood T cell repertoires in COVID-19. The data were produced by immunoSEQ multiplex PCR, yet TCRdb's version contains in-frame clones alone and is incomplete. The table has about 200,000 clones, about 88% seen once. The source material was peripheral blood. All receptors come from a man in his forties or fifties with active or convalescent COVID-19. Both conserved end residues are part of each CDR3. A D gene is named only where the DNA matches it firmly.

j_call | v_call | d_call | cdr3_length | cdr3_aa | cdr3_nt
TRBJ1-2 | TRBV6-5 | . | 12 | CASSGGRGGYTF | TGTGCCAGCTCGGGGGGGAGGGGAGGCTACACCTTC
TRBJ1-3 | TRBV9 | TRBD1 | 16 | CASSVGGTAIGNTIYF | TGTGCCAGCAGCGTAGGAGGGACAGCAATTGGAAACACCATATATTTT
TRBJ1-2 | TRBV19 | . | 16 | CASSIVGKLDFYGYTF | TGTGCCAGTAGTATAGTTGGGAAACTAGACTTCTATGGCTACACCTTC
TRBJ2-1 | TRBV5-1 | TRBD2 | 16 | CASSPEGSGRAREQFF | TGCGCCAGCAGCCCCGAGGGTAGCGGGAGAGCGCGTGAGCAGTTCTTC
TRBJ2-1 | TRBV9 | TRBD2 | 16 | CASSGYTSGRANEQFF | TGTGCCAGCAGCGGCTATACTAGCGGGAGGGCCAATGAGCAGTTCTTC
TRBJ1-1 | TRBV29-1 | TRBD1 | 13 | CSVNRGLGTEAFF | TGCAGCGTGAACAGGGGGCTGGGGACTGAAGCTTTCTTT
TRBJ2-6 | TRBV25-1 | . | 17 | CASSGGGGVSGANVLTF | TGTGCCAGCAGTGGGGGTGGAGGCGTCTCTGGGGCCAACGTCCTGACTTTC
TRBJ1-2 | TRBV2 | . | 13 | CASSEGSNYGYTF | TGTGCCAGCAGTGAAGGCAGTAACTATGGCTACACCTTC
TRBJ1-1 | TRBV6-5 | . | 13 | CATYGGRWTEAFF | TGTGCCACATACGGGGGGAGATGGACTGAAGCTTTCTTT
TRBJ1-1 | TRBV3-1/TRBV3-2 | . | 14 | CASSQGTAKTEAFF | TGTGCCAGCAGCCAAGGGACAGCTAAAACTGAAGCTTTCTTT
TRBJ2-3 | TRBV5-4 | . | 16 | CASSLAGTVDWDTQYF | TGTGCCAGCAGCTTGGCCGGGACTGTAGATTGGGATACGCAGTATTTT
TRBJ2-1 | TRBV6-6 | TRBD1 | 15 | CATTTPQGTGNEQFF | TGTGCCACCACGACGCCACAGGGGACGGGCAATGAGCAGTTCTTC
TRBJ2-3 | TRBV7-3 | TRBD2 | 21 | CASSLIPQTSGGPTSTDTQYF | TGTGCCAGCAGCCTCATCCCCCAGACTAGCGGGGGCCCGACTAGCACAGATACGCAGTATTTT
TRBJ2-5 | TRBV6-6 | TRBD2 | 15 | CASSYKAGGLETQYF | TGTGCCAGCAGTTACAAAGCGGGGGGGCTAGAGACCCAGTACTTC
TRBJ1-2 | TRBV24-1 | . | 13 | CATSDLYGYGYTF | TGTGCCACCAGTGATTTATACGGGTATGGCTACACCTTC